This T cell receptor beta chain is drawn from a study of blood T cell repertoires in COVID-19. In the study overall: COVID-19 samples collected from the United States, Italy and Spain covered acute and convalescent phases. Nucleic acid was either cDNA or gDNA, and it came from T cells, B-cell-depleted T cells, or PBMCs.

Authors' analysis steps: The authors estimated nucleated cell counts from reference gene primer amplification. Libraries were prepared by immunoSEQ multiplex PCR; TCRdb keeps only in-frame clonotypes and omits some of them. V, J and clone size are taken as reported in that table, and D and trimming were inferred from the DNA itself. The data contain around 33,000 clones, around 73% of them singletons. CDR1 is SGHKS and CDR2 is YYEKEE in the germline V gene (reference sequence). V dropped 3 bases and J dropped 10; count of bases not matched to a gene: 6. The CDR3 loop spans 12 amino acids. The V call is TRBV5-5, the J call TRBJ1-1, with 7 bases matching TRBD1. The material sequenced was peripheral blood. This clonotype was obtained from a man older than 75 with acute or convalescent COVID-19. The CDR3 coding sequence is TGTGCCAGCAGCTCGGCAGACAGGGCAGCTTTCTTT. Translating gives CASSSADRAAFF.